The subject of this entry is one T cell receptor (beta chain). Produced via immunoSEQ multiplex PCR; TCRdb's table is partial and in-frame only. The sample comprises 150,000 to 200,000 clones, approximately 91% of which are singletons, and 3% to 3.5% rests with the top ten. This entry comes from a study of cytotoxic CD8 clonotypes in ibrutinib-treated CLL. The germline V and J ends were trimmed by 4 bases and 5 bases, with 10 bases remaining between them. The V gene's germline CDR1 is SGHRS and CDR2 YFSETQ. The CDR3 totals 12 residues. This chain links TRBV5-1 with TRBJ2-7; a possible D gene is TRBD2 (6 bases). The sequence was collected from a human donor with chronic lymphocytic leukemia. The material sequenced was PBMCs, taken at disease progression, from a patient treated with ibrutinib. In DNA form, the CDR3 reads TGCGCCAGCAGCCCCGGCGGGAACGAGCAGTACTTC. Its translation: CASSPGGNEQYF.